One and the same sample provided the 26 T cell receptor beta chains below, sequenced in a study of PD-L1 blockade in urothelial cancer. Produced via immunoSEQ multiplex PCR; TCRdb's table is partial and in-frame only. The table lists fewer than 50,000 clones, about four fifths of them singletons. Described time point: pretreatment peripheral blood. The source material was PBMCs, sampled around atezolizumab (anti-PD-L1) treatment. These receptors were taken from a man between 65 and 85 years old with urothelial cancer.

The chain employs TRBV6-5 and TRBJ2-7; D possibly corresponds to TRBD1 (6 bases). Trimming pared 4 bases from V and 0 bases from J, leaving 10 bases between. Germline V lookup: CDR1 MNHEY, CDR2 SVGAGI. CDR3 length: 14 amino acids. The DNA for the CDR3 is TGTGCCAGCAGTTCTGGGGACACCTCCTACGAGCAGTACTTC. Translation gives CASSSGDTSYEQYF.

This clone has a handful of counts. This chain joins TRBV28 and TRBJ2-3, with 12 bases identical to TRBD2. V lost 6 bases, J lost 7 bases, and 11 bases stayed unmatched. CDR1 is MDHEN and CDR2 is SYDVKM in the germline V gene. The CDR3 is made up of 16 amino acids. The CDR3 region has the DNA TGTGCCAGCAGCCCAGCTAGCGGGAGGGCCGGGAATACGCAGTATTTT. Residues: CASSPASGRAGNTQYF.

The chain carries TRBV6-1 and TRBJ2-2, with 10 positions matching TRBD1. J was trimmed by 9 bases and V by 9 bases; bases with no gene match: 7. This CDR3 spans 13 amino acids. Germline V lookup: CDR1 MNHNS, CDR2 SASEGT. The CDR3 DNA follows: TGTGCCAGTACAAGACAGGGGGCTAGGGAGCTGTTTTTT. It is translated as CASTRQGARELFF.

The J gene is TRBJ2-5, the V gene TRBV5-1, with TRBD1 as a possible D gene (6 bases). Trimming took off 6 bases at V and 2 bases at J, with 17 bases between the two ends. The germline V gene has CDR1 SGHRS and CDR2 YFSETQ. This CDR3 has 15 residues. CDR3 bases: TGCGCCAGCACTCGACAGGACTTTCCTCAAGAGACCCAGTACTTC. The encoded protein is CASTRQDFPQETQYF.

This chain links TRBV10-1 with TRBJ1-2, with 7 bases matching TRBD1. CDR1 WNHNN and CDR2 SYGVQD come from the germline V gene (reference sequence). The J segment lost 7 bases and the V segment lost 6 bases, leaving 11 bases of the junction unmatched. This CDR3 has 14 amino acids. For the CDR3, the DNA is TGCGCCAGCAGCGGGACAGCCGGGTTCGGTGGCTACACCTTC. Translated, it gives CASSGTAGFGGYTF.

This chain uses TRBV10-3 with TRBJ2-5; 10 nucleotides match TRBD1. Per the germline V gene, CDR1 is ENHRY and CDR2 is SYGVKD. V shed 8 bases and J 4 bases; nucleotides not matched to a gene: 10. This CDR3 spans 15 amino acids. CDR3 protein: CAIVRGQGVRETQYF. The CDR3 coding sequence is TGTGCCATCGTACGAGGACAGGGGGTACGAGAGACCCAGTACTTC.

The chain joins TRBV7-9 to TRBJ1-5; TRBD1 is a possible D gene (5 bases). CDR3 length: 17 amino acids. Germline-derived CDR1 and CDR2 are SEHNR and FQNEAQ (reference sequence). The V and J ends lost 2 bases and 0 bases respectively, with 14 bases between them. The CDR3 sequence is CASSLKLTGYSNQPQHF. In DNA form, the CDR3 reads TGTGCCAGCAGCTTAAAGCTCACAGGATATAGCAATCAGCCCCAGCATTTT.

The genes are TRBV19 and TRBJ2-3, with a weak D call TRBD1 (5 bases). The germline gives CDR1 LNHDA, CDR2 SQIVND (reference sequence). With 6 bases removed from V and 1 base from J, the gap between germline ends came to 11 bases. The CDR3 extends over 14 amino acids. The CDR3 DNA reads as TGTGCCAGTAGGGTACAGGCAGGCACAGATACGCAGTATTTT. Protein product: CASRVQAGTDTQYF.

This clone was picked up a small number of times. The V gene is TRBV28, the J gene TRBJ1-5, with D perhaps matching TRBD1 (6 bases). CDR1 and CDR2 from the germline V gene are MDHEN and SYDVKM. This CDR3 contains 16 residues. Trimming stripped 4 bases from V and 6 bases from J, with 19 bases between. Here the CDR3 DNA reads TGTGCCAGCAGTTCTGATGTGGGGGCGTCGGGTCAGCCCCAGCATTTT. Protein product: CASSSDVGASGQPQHF.

The chain links TRBV28 to TRBJ1-4; D is undetermined. Between the trimmed V and J ends, which lost 4 bases and 8 bases, there was a span of 11 bases. The CDR3 runs 13 residues. Germline V gene lookup returns CDR1 MDHEN and CDR2 SYDVKM. The CDR3 nucleotides are TGTGCCAGCAGTTGGCAGGCCCAAGAAAAACTGTTTTTT. Translated, it gives CASSWQAQEKLFF.

V gene TRBV10-3 combines with J gene TRBJ2-1; 10 nucleotides align to TRBD2. V gave up 6 bases and J gave up 6 bases; unmatched junction bases: 8. The CDR3 length is 15 residues. CDR1 is ENHRY, CDR2 SYGVKD, per germline. As DNA, the CDR3 is TGTGCCATCAGCCCCGGACTAGCGGTTACCAATGAGCAGTTCTTC. Translated, it gives CAISPGLAVTNEQFF.

This sequence joins TRBV28 and TRBJ1-2; D is unresolved. V dropped 5 bases and J dropped 8 bases, with 21 bases sitting between them. The CDR3 sequence is 15 residues long. Per the germline V gene, CDR1 is MDHEN and CDR2 is SYDVKM. The CDR3 coding sequence is TGTGCCAGCAGTATCTTCCCCTCCCGGGAGTCGGGCTACACCTTC. Protein product: CASSIFPSRESGYTF.

In this sample, this clone turned up once. The genes are TRBV19 and TRBJ2-2; D may be TRBD1 (6 bases). CDR3 length: 15 amino acids. V lost 7 bases, J lost 3 bases, and 15 bases lay in between. CDR1 is LNHDA, CDR2 SQIVND, per germline (reference sequence). DNA of the CDR3: TGTGCCAGTAAAAACAGGGATGGGTACACCGGGGAGCTGTTTTTT. Translating gives CASKNRDGYTGELFF.

This clone occurred once. The CDR3 here is CASSPGLAGGGAYNEQFF. The CDR3 DNA reads as TGCGCCAGCAGCCCGGGACTAGCGGGAGGCGGGGCATACAATGAGCAGTTCTTC. This rearrangement joins TRBV4-1 to TRBJ2-1; 15 bases align to TRBD2. This CDR3 comprises 18 residues. CDR1 is MGHRA and CDR2 is YSYEKL in the germline V gene. V lost 4 bases to trimming and J lost 4 bases; unmatched junction nucleotides: 8.

This chain joins TRBV25-1 and TRBJ2-7, with a possible D match to TRBD1 (5 bases). The CDR3 runs 16 residues. CDR1 and CDR2 from the germline V gene are MGHDK and SYGVNS. Trimming removed 7 bases at V and 0 bases at J, with 19 bases between. The CDR3 DNA follows: TGTGCCAGCACCCCATGGGGCGGAGTGGACTCCTACGAGCAGTACTTC. Amino acids: CASTPWGGVDSYEQYF.

The chain combines TRBV27 with TRBJ2-3; 9 bases align to TRBD2. J gave up 2 bases and V 2 bases, and 5 bases lay outside the gene matches. Germline values: CDR1 MNHEY, CDR2 SMNVEV (reference sequence). This CDR3 is built from 16 residues. The CDR3 reads CASSLQPSGATDTQYF. DNA for the CDR3: TGTGCCAGCAGTTTACAGCCTAGCGGGGCCACAGATACGCAGTATTTT.

The J gene is TRBJ1-5, the V gene TRBV7-8; possible D gene TRBD1, 5 bases. Germline CDR1 and CDR2: SGHVS and FQNEAQ. Trimming left V 1 base short and J 4 bases short, with 11 bases between. CDR3 size: 15 residues. This CDR3 reads CASSLESGENQPQHF. CDR3 nucleotides: TGTGCCAGCAGCTTAGAATCGGGGGAAAATCAGCCCCAGCATTTT.

This clone has only a few counts. CDR3 nucleotides: TGTGCCAGCAGCGACTTGACTAGCGGGTACAGCACAGATACGCAGTATTTT. Translating it yields CASSDLTSGYSTDTQYF. The chain has TRBV5-6 and TRBJ2-3, with TRBD2 matching 10 bases. This CDR3 has 17 residues. The V gene end was trimmed by 4 bases and the J gene end by 0 bases; junction bases not matched to a gene: 8. Germline V gene sequence: CDR1 SGHDT, CDR2 YYEEEE.

The chain recombines TRBV28 with TRBJ1-4; a weak D match, TRBD1 (6 bases). The germline CDR1 and CDR2 sequences are MDHEN and SYDVKM. V was trimmed by 8 bases and J by 8 bases, leaving 15 bases between them. CDR3 length equals 13 residues. This chain's CDR3 is CASFRGPDEKLFF. CDR3 nucleotide sequence: TGTGCCAGCTTCAGGGGTCCCGACGAAAAACTGTTTTTT.

As concerns this clone: The junction departs from the called germline gene at one end, perhaps through a read error. The CDR3 nucleotides are TGTGCTAGCAGCGAGGGACTAGCGGGAGCGAATGAGCAGTTCTTC. Amino acid sequence: CASSEGLAGANEQFF. The V gene is TRBV7-7, the J gene TRBJ2-1; TRBD2 matches at 14 bases. Germline V gives CDR1 SSHAT, CDR2 FNYEAQ (reference sequence). CDR3 size: 15 residues.

This clone was observed a handful of times. The J gene is TRBJ1-2, the V gene TRBV7-9; D is possibly TRBD1 (5 bases). CDR3 length equals 14 residues. V was pared by 0 bases and J by 8 bases, with 13 bases between. Germline CDR1 is SEHNR and CDR2 is FQNEAQ (reference sequence). The CDR3 bases are TGTGCCAGCAGCTTAGCGGGGCGCTCGAGAGGCTACACCTTC. This codes for CASSLAGRSRGYTF. Drawing the rest from reference TRBV7-9 and TRBJ1-2, the complete variable domain is DTGVSQNPRHKITKRGQNVTFRCDPISEHNRLYWYRQTLGQGPEFLTYFQNEAQLEKSRLLSDRFSAERPKGSFSTLEIQRTEQGDSAMYLCASSLAGRSRGYTFGSGTRLTVV.

This rearrangement joins TRBV19 to TRBJ1-5; tentative D call: TRBD1 (5 bases). Germline assignment: CDR1 LNHDA and CDR2 SQIVND (reference sequence). Trimming stripped 9 bases from V and 1 base from J, with 25 bases between. This CDR3 is 18 amino acids long. The chain's CDR3 is CASRSQGAGGSSNQPQHF. CDR3 nucleotides: TGTGCCAGCCGGTCCCAAGGAGCGGGGGGGTCGAGCAATCAGCCCCAGCATTTT.

This clone was seen a handful of times. The rearrangement uses TRBV6-5 and TRBJ2-5; D ambiguous. CDR3 length: 15 residues. The V and J ends lost 0 bases and 0 bases respectively, with 8 bases between them. Germline CDR1 is MNHEY and CDR2 is SVGAGI. The CDR3 loop is CASSYSNQYQETQYF. The CDR3 region has the DNA TGTGCCAGCAGTTACTCGAACCAGTACCAAGAGACCCAGTACTTC.

V and J are TRBV5-8 and TRBJ1-5, with D unclear. Germline V lookup: CDR1 SGHTS, CDR2 YDEGEE. With 4 bases removed from V and 1 base from J, the gap between germline ends came to 9 bases. This CDR3 is 14 amino acids long. CDR3 amino acids: CASSPGFSNQPQHF. CDR3 DNA: TGTGCCAGCAGCCCGGGATTCAGCAATCAGCCCCAGCATTTT.

This rearrangement joins TRBV5-4 to TRBJ2-5; 15 nucleotides match TRBD2. Trimming at V came to 3 bases and at J to 4 bases, leaving 4 bases not matched to a gene. The CDR3 has 16 amino acids. Per the germline V gene, CDR1 is SGHNT and CDR2 is YYREEE (reference sequence). Here the CDR3 reads CASSSGTSGRSETQYF. The DNA of the CDR3 is TGTGCCAGCAGCTCCGGGACTAGCGGGAGGTCAGAGACCCAGTACTTC.

J is TRBJ2-1 and V is TRBV5-1; 8 bases are a match to TRBD2. Germline values: CDR1 SGHRS, CDR2 YFSETQ. The CDR3 is made up of 14 amino acids. The ends lost 0 bases at V and 5 bases at J; junction bases unmatched: 1. The CDR3 reads CASSLVSGDNEQFF. The CDR3 bases are TGCGCCAGCAGCTTGGTTAGCGGGGACAATGAGCAGTTCTTC.